The rows below give T cell receptor beta chains drawn from one sample of a study of OX40 agonist ivuxolimab in advanced cancers. TCRdb's table, derived via immunoSEQ multiplex PCR, lists solely in-frame clones and lacks some. Found here are tens of thousands of clones, about nine tenths of them singletons; the top ten hold 2.5% to 3%. Sequenced material: CD4+ or CD8+ T cells sorted from blood, taken in a trial of the OX40 agonist ivuxolimab. The receptor source for this set is an adult with an advanced solid tumor such as melanoma, head and neck, liver or kidney cancer. The conserved cysteine and the conserved F or W are not part of the CDR3 here.

v_gene | len | CDR3aa
TRBV12-5 | 14 | ASGLVRGQQNEKLF
TRBV4-3 | 14 | ASSQEYTGSNQPQH
TRBV7-9 | 10 | ASSFALETQY
TRBV2 | 16 | ASSERGSEILMNYGYT
TRBV7-9 | 12 | ASSFGGPNTEAF
TRBV4-1 | 12 | ASSQVDYTGELF
TRBV7-2 | 14 | ASSATSGSTSYEQY
TRBV5-4 | 14 | ASSPKLGPNTGELF
TRBV11-2 | 12 | ASSLSRTSYEQY
TRBV29-1 | 10 | SVEESSDTQY
TRBV7-9 | 12 | ASSARSDNSPLH
TRBV4-2 | 14 | ASSLGGLAGYNEQF
TRBV5-1 | 13 | ASSHHNTGPYEQY
TRBV6-5 | 12 | ASSRQDRTYGYT
TRBV6-1 | 13 | ASRVLQGSSYEQY
TRBV28 | 9 | ASSQGAIQY
TRBV19 | 14 | ASSAGLAGGQETQY
TRBV10-3 | 12 | AISPDPRGTEAF
TRBV28 | 9 | ASGEEAEQF
TRBV28 | 11 | ASISSLAGDYT
TRBV30 | 13 | AWSAGLAGMETQY
TRBV19 | 13 | ASSTDRGGNQPQH
TRBV4-2 | 13 | ASSQRYGVLDTQY
TRBV30 | 11 | AWSSGPRYEQY
TRBV19 | 13 | ASSTTPESAYEQY
TRBV7-9 | 15 | ASSVGQFSTVAGELF
TRBV11-1 | 13 | ASSRWDRPLTGYT
TRBV25-1 | 11 | ASRTGVNTEAF
TRBV11-2 | 9 | ASAGEETQY
TRBV7-9 | 13 | ASSITSSGANVLT
TRBV5-1 | 14 | ASSLGTTDSAYEQY